This T cell receptor (beta chain) derives from a study of T cells in Graves' hyperthyroidism and ophthalmopathy. Study outcomes and limitations: Most clonotypes expanded in thyroid above 0.001 were likewise present in blood. The model made its ophthalmopathy prediction, and onset followed a median approximately six months later.

V lost 6 bases to trimming and J lost 3 bases, with 5 bases between them. The CDR3 runs to 11 residues. What was amplified from RNA transcripts were TCR beta CDR3 regions. RT-PCR in the first round (using the HTBI primer set) targeted the TCR CDR3. TCRdb reanalysed the multiplex PCR reads using MiXCR and keeps one entry per CDR3 protein. The sample includes some 570,000 distinct CDR3 sequences, 13% to 15% of them seen just once. Patients with uncontrolled infections, other autoimmune diseases, pregnancy or lactation were excluded. This clonotype was detected many times. The antigen remains undetermined.

The chain links TRBV12-3 or TRBV12-4 to TRBJ1-1; D not resolved. This TCR came from a woman aged 18-35 years with Graves' ophthalmopathy. Sequenced material: blood. The CDR3: CASSYYTEAFF. The CDR3 region has the DNA TGTGCCAGCAGCTATTACACTGAAGCTTTCTTT.